This T cell receptor beta chain stems from a study of T cell responses to AZD1222 COVID-19 vaccine. Clones were read by immunoSEQ multiplex PCR, and TCRdb kept only the in-frame ones, dropping some. The data contain more than 100,000 clones, about nine tenths of them singletons. This CDR3 comprises 15 residues. The germline gives CDR1 LNHDA, CDR2 SQIVND (reference sequence). With 2 bases clipped from V and 8 bases from J, the junction kept 7 bases outside the gene matches. The specimen was peripheral blood, collected on day 0 of AZD1222 vaccination. The source of this sequence is an adult in good health. This chain uses TRBV19 with TRBJ2-1, with 9 positions matching TRBD2. The CDR3 region is CASSILRGGLDEQFF. The CDR3, as DNA: TGTGCCAGTAGTATACTGCGGGGGGGCCTGGATGAGCAGTTCTTC.